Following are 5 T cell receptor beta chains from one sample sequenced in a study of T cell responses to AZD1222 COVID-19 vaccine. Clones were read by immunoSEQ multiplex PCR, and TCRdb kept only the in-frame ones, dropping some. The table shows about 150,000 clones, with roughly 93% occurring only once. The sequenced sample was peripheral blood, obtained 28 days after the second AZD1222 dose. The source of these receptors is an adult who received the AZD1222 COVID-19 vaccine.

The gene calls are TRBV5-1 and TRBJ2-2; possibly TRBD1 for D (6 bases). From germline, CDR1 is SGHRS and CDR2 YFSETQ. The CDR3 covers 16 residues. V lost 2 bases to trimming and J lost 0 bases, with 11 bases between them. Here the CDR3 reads CASSFTGTTNTGELFF. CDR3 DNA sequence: TGCGCCAGCAGCTTTACCGGGACAACGAACACCGGGGAGCTGTTTTTT.

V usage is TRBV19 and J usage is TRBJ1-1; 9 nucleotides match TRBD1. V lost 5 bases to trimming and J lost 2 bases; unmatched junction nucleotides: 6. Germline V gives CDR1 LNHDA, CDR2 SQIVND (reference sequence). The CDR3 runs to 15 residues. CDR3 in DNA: TGTGCCAGTAGTCCGCGGACAGGGGCCAACACTGAAGCTTTCTTT. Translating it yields CASSPRTGANTEAFF.

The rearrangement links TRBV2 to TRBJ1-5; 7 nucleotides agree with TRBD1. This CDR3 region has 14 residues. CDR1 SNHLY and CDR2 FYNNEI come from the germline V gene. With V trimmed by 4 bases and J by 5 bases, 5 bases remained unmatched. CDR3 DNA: TGTGCCAGCAGTGGACAGGGTTGGGATCAGCCCCAGCATTTT. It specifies CASSGQGWDQPQHF.

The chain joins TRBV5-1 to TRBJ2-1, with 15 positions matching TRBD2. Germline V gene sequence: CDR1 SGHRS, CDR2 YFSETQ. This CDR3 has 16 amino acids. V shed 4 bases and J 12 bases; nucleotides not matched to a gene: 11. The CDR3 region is CASSPARTSGGGPQFF. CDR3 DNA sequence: TGCGCCAGCAGCCCAGCCAGGACTAGCGGGGGGGGCCCGCAGTTCTTC.

The CDR3 coding sequence is TGTGCCAGCAGTGTTTGGGCGACAGGCGGAAGTCAGCCCCAGCATTTT. Translated: CASSVWATGGSQPQHF. The genes are TRBV6-1 and TRBJ1-5; possibly TRBD1 for D (6 bases). The germline V and J ends were trimmed by 4 bases and 6 bases, with 19 bases remaining between them. Germline lookup yields CDR1 MNHNS and CDR2 SASEGT. CDR3 length: 16 amino acids.